The present T cell receptor beta chain was sequenced within a study of blood T cell repertoires in COVID-19. Study information: PBMCs, B-cell-depleted T cells, or T cells were the source of the cDNA or gDNA that made up the material.

J gave up 5 bases and V 1 base, and 0 bases lay outside the gene matches. CDR1 SGHTA and CDR2 FQGNSA come from the germline V gene. This CDR3 comprises 13 residues. Data came from immunoSEQ multiplex PCR; TCRdb stores just in-frame clones and leaves some out. The table records some 300,000 clones, about 86% of them present only once. Patients at the Seattle site were enrolled during active infection and followed longitudinally. Sequencing input: peripheral blood. The chain has TRBV7-2 and TRBJ1-1; 8 bases are shared with TRBD1. The sequence was obtained from a woman in her seventies with COVID-19, enrolled during active disease. The CDR3 sequence: CASSLGQGTEAFF. The CDR3 DNA reads as TGTGCCAGCAGCTTAGGACAGGGGACTGAAGCTTTCTTT.